The clone carrying this T cell receptor beta chain was counted only a few times. Trimming stripped 5 bases from V and 2 bases from J, with 9 bases between. The CDR3 consists of 14 residues. Germline V gives CDR1 LNHDA, CDR2 SQIVND (reference sequence). This entry is derived from a study of cytomegalovirus exposure and HLA in healthy donors. The PCR ran on 60 Vbeta and 13 Jbeta primers. TCRdb's table, derived via immunoSEQ multiplex PCR, lists solely in-frame clones and lacks some. In the table there are around 150,000 clones, approximately 80% of which are singletons. This TCR was sampled from a woman aged 40 to 50 in good health and CMV-seronegative. The rearrangement uses TRBV19 and TRBJ2-2, with a possible D match to TRBD1 (5 bases). Sequencing was carried out using PBMCs. CDR3 DNA: TGTGCCAGTAGTTGGGGCACAAACACCGGGGAGCTGTTTTTT. As protein: CASSWGTNTGELFF.